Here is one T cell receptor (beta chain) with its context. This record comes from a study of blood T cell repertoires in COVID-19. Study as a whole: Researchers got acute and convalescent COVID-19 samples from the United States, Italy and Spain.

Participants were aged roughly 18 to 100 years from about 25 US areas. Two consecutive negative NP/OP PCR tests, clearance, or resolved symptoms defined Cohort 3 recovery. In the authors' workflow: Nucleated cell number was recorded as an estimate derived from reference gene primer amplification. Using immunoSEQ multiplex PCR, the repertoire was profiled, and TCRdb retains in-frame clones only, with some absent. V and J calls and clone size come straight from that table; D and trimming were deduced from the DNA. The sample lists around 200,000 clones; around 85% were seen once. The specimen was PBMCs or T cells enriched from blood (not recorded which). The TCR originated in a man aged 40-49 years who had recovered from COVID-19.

CDR3 nucleotides: TGTGCCAGCAGTCCCGGGACAGGTCCCTACAATGAGCAGTTCTTC. Its protein product is CASSPGTGPYNEQFF. The chain has TRBV5-5 and TRBJ2-1; 8 bases match TRBD1. The CDR3 spans 15 residues. Trimming took 5 bases from V and 2 from J; bases not matched to a gene: 6. The germline CDR1 and CDR2 sequences are SGHKS and YYEKEE (reference sequence).